This is a list of T cell receptor beta chains from one sample in a study of neurological immune-mediated disorders. In TCRdb, the 5' RACE reads were re-called with MiXCR into one record per CDR3 protein. The sample shows around 70,000 distinct CDR3 sequences, around 5.2% of them seen only once. Sequencing input: PBMCs. The receptors shown here come from a man between 18 and 29 years old with multiple sclerosis. Each CDR3 is given with its conserved first and last residue. The order of the fields is V gene, CDR3 protein.

v_gene: TRBV11-2; CDR3aa: CASSPRLAGGPLEFF
v_gene: TRBV9; CDR3aa: CASSVGGSSYNSPLNF
v_gene: TRBV20-1; CDR3aa: CSARGPLWGGSYEQYF
v_gene: TRBV19; CDR3aa: CASSIIGFGLAGSSTDTQYF
v_gene: TRBV29-1; CDR3aa: CSVGWGFNEKLFF
v_gene: TRBV28; CDR3aa: CASSLVAGVRRNTIYF
v_gene: TRBV6-6; CDR3aa: CASRPQITNQPQNF
v_gene: TRBV5-1; CDR3aa: CASSLGQGAYGANVLTF
v_gene: TRBV5-4; CDR3aa: CASSLDQGVHEQYF
v_gene: TRBV5-1; CDR3aa: CASSLAKGGRRPEAFF
v_gene: TRBV20-1; CDR3aa: CSATYPAGGALEETQYF
v_gene: TRBV7-2; CDR3aa: CASSSDRSFYGYTF
v_gene: TRBV7-2; CDR3aa: CASSLNRGGYGYTF
v_gene: TRBV5-1; CDR3aa: CASSLVSGDTDTQYF
v_gene: TRBV20-1; CDR3aa: CSARERQGGSDTQYF
v_gene: TRBV12-3/TRBV12-4; CDR3aa: CASRDRANTEAFF
v_gene: TRBV2; CDR3aa: CASLRSPNTGELFF
v_gene: TRBV3-1; CDR3aa: CASSHLRGFTNEKLFF
v_gene: TRBV5-1; CDR3aa: CASSLGGGPTSYEQYF
v_gene: TRBV12-3/TRBV12-4; CDR3aa: CASSLPQGNNEQFF
v_gene: TRBV7-9; CDR3aa: CASRSGMSTEAFF
v_gene: TRBV20-1; CDR3aa: CSARGTSGSRSYNEQFF
v_gene: TRBV20-1; CDR3aa: CSASAETQYF
v_gene: TRBV28; CDR3aa: CASSLPRTGSSYEQYF
v_gene: TRBV27; CDR3aa: CASSLGRDISYNEQFF
v_gene: TRBV6-6; CDR3aa: CASRLGQGAYEQYF
v_gene: TRBV2; CDR3aa: CASRLSRDRGDEQYF
v_gene: TRBV20-1; CDR3aa: CSARQGTRTGKTIYF
v_gene: TRBV4-3; CDR3aa: CASSQGFREKLFF
v_gene: TRBV21-1; CDR3aa: CASSKARRPGQGASGGNTIYF
v_gene: TRBV11-2; CDR3aa: CASSSSGTGTSPLNF
v_gene: TRBV20-1; CDR3aa: CSARPRDSQDQPQHF
v_gene: TRBV12-3/TRBV12-4; CDR3aa: CASRLESGNTIYF
v_gene: TRBV11-2; CDR3aa: CASSRGSYGYTF
v_gene: TRBV7-6; CDR3aa: CASSLGGLGGKYEQYF
v_gene: TRBV5-1; CDR3aa: CASSLGGVRNTEAFF
v_gene: TRBV5-1; CDR3aa: CASSWASGHSSYEQYF
v_gene: TRBV15; CDR3aa: CATSAVREGGGYTF
v_gene: TRBV5-1; CDR3aa: CASSLDPGNQPQHF
v_gene: TRBV3-1; CDR3aa: CASSQAPGRPQNF
v_gene: TRBV5-1; CDR3aa: CASSLGTGVAFF